The 5 T cell receptor beta chains below were found in one sample sequenced in a study of T cell repertoires in cytomegalovirus infection (dated by TCRdb to the late 2010s). Instrument on record: Illumina HiSeq 1500. Clones were called with MiXCR by TCRdb after fastp trimmed the public reads at Q25, and only in-frame beta chains were retained. Identical CDR3 protein sequences are pooled into one entry, listed with their most common genes and DNA. This sample holds 250,000 or so distinct CDR3 sequences; approximately 15% were observed only once. Roughly 50% of the sample comes from the top ten. Material: CD8+ T cells from PBMCs. All receptors derive from a human donor in good health (CMV status not recorded). Some clones in this sample may be carry-over from other donors' samples.

CDR3 amino acids: CASNRQGAPKNQPQHF. CDR3 nucleotides: TGTGCCAGCAACCGACAGGGGGCTCCGAAAAATCAGCCCCAGCATTTT. The chain couples TRBV12-3 or TRBV12-4 to TRBJ1-5; 10 nucleotides agree with TRBD1. CDR3 length: 16 amino acids. V was pared by 7 bases and J by 4 bases, with 10 bases of the junction left unmatched.

The chain combines TRBV10-3 with TRBJ2-7; D is undetermined. The germline CDR1 and CDR2 sequences are ENHRY and SYGVKD. V was cut by 6 bases and J by 2 bases, with 11 bases left in between. The CDR3 spans 13 residues. CDR3 loop: CAIRSDSTYEQYF. CDR3 in DNA: TGTGCCATCAGAAGCGATAGCACCTACGAGCAGTACTTC.

This rearrangement joins TRBV6-5 to TRBJ1-1; a possible D gene is TRBD1 (5 bases). This CDR3 comprises 16 residues. Trimming pared 2 bases from V and 8 bases from J, leaving 21 bases between. Germline V gene sequence: CDR1 MNHEY, CDR2 SVGAGI. The CDR3 nucleotides are TGTGCCAGCAGTTACCCTACTGGGGGGAGAGCCTCCGAAGCTTTCTTT. This sequence encodes CASSYPTGGRASEAFF.

The genes are TRBV2 and TRBJ2-3; D is undetermined. CDR3 size: 8 residues. V lost 8 bases to trimming and J lost 14 bases, with 8 bases between them. Germline CDR1 reads SNHLY; CDR2 reads FYNNEI. The CDR3 DNA reads as TGTGCCAGCGGCGGCGTGTATTTT. Translation gives CASGGVYF.

This clonotype was seen only a few times. CDR3 coding DNA: TGTGCCAGCAGTGAAAGGTGGACAGGGGGTCCCAATGAGCAGTTCTTC. It codes for CASSERWTGGPNEQFF. The chain joins TRBV2 to TRBJ2-1, with TRBD1 matching over 10 bases. Germline V gene lookup returns CDR1 SNHLY and CDR2 FYNNEI. CDR3 length equals 16 residues. Unmatched junction bases numbered 7, after V lost 2 bases and J lost 6 bases.